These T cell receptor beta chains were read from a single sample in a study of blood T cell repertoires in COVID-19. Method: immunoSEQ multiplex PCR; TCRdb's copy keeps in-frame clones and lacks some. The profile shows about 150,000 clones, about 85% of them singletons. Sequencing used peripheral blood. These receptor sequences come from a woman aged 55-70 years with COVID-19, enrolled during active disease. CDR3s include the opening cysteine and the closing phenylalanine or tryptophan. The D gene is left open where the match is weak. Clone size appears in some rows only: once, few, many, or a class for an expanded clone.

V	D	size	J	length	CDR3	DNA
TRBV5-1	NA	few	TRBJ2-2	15	CASSLAEARAGELFF	TGCGCCAGCAGCCTAGCTGAAGCGAGAGCCGGGGAGCTGTTTTTT
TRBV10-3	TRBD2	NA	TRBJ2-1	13	CAITGTSDNEQFF	TGTGCCATCACCGGGACTAGCGACAATGAGCAGTTCTTC
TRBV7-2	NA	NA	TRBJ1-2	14	CASSVTTATRGYTF	TGTGCCAGCAGCGTTACCACCGCGACTAGGGGCTACACCTTC
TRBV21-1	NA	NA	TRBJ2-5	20	CASSKVGGAAGTSGMETQYF	TGTGCCAGCAGCAAAGTCGGAGGGGCCGCCGGGACTAGCGGGATGGAGACCCAGTACTTC
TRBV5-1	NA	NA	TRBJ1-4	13	CASSSREGEKLFF	TGCGCCAGCAGTAGCAGGGAAGGTGAAAAACTGTTTTTT
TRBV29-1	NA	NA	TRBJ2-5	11	CSVEEGASQYF	TGCAGCGTTGAAGAAGGGGCCTCCCAGTACTTC
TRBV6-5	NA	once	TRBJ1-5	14	CASRPQGPNQPQHF	TGTGCCAGCAGGCCACAGGGCCCCAATCAGCCCCAGCATTTT
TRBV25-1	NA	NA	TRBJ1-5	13	CASSESGQGIQHF	TGTGCCAGCAGTGAATCAGGGCAGGGCATCCAGCATTTT
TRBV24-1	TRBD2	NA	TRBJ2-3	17	CATSDFASGGSTDTQYF	TGTGCCACCAGTGATTTCGCTAGCGGGGGGTCAACAGATACGCAGTATTTT
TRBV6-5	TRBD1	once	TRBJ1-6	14	CASTDRGRNSPLHF	TGTGCCAGCACCGACAGGGGGCGAAATTCACCCCTCCACTTT
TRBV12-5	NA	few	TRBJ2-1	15	CASGLVLAGYNEQFF	TGTGCTAGTGGTTTGGTACTTGCGGGATACAATGAGCAGTTCTTC
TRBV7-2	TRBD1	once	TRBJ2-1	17	CASSLGLGGLSYNEQFF	TGTGCCAGCAGCTTAGGTTTAGGGGGCCTTTCCTACAATGAGCAGTTCTTC
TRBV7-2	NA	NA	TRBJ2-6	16	CASSPLKGAGANVLTF	TGTGCCAGCAGCCCCCTTAAAGGGGCTGGGGCCAACGTCCTGACTTTC
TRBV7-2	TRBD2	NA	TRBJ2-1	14	CASSWGGTSGEQFF	TGTGCCAGCAGCTGGGGGGGGACTAGCGGTGAGCAGTTCTTC
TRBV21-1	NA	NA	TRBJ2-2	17	CASSSQTSGRYTGELFF	TGTGCCAGCAGCTCTCAGACTAGCGGGAGGTACACCGGGGAGCTGTTTTTT
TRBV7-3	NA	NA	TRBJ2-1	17	CASSSTVGWADYNEQFF	TGTGCCAGCAGCTCGACCGTCGGTTGGGCAGATTACAATGAGCAGTTCTTC
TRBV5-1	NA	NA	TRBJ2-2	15	CASSLVQTNTGELFF	TGCGCCAGCAGCTTGGTACAAACGAACACCGGGGAGCTGTTTTTT
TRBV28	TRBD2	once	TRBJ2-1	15	CASSSPGTSGKEQFF	TGTGCCAGCAGTTCGCCCGGGACTAGCGGGAAAGAGCAGTTCTTC
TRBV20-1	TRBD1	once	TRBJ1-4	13	CSASKGAREKLFF	TGCAGTGCTAGTAAGGGGGCGCGTGAAAAACTGTTTTTT
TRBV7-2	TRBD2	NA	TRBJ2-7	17	CASSLLTSGSQPYEQYF	TGTGCCAGCAGCTTATTAACTAGCGGGAGCCAACCCTACGAGCAGTACTTC
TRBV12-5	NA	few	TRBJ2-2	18	CASGPPSTGNYGTGELFF	TGTGCTAGTGGCCCTCCTTCGACAGGAAACTATGGGACCGGGGAGCTGTTTTTT
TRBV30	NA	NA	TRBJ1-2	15	CAWEVGNVFNYGYTF	TGTGCCTGGGAAGTGGGCAACGTCTTTAACTATGGCTACACCTTC
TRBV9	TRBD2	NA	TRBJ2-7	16	CASSPSLAGSSYEQYF	TGTGCCAGCAGCCCCAGCCTAGCGGGATCCTCCTACGAGCAGTACTTC
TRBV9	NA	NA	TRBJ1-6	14	CASSTSSYNSPLHF	TGTGCCAGCAGCACGAGCTCCTATAATTCACCCCTCCACTTT
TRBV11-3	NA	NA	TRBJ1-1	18	CASSLGATGAFLNTEAFF	TGTGCCAGCAGCTTAGGGGCGACAGGAGCATTCTTGAACACTGAAGCTTTCTTT
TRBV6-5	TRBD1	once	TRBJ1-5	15	CASSPGTGINQPQHF	TGTGCCAGCAGCCCCGGGACAGGCATCAATCAGCCCCAGCATTTT
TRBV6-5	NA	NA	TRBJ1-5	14	CASRPTVDNQPQHF	TGTGCCAGCAGACCTACAGTTGACAATCAGCCCCAGCATTTT
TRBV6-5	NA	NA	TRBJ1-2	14	CASSRGVGSGGYTF	TGTGCCAGCAGTCGGGGGGTGGGTTCGGGTGGCTACACCTTC
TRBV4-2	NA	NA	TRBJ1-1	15	CASSQEGQSNTEAFF	TGTGCCAGCAGCCAAGAAGGACAGTCCAACACTGAAGCTTTCTTT
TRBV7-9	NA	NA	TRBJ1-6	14	CASSFEGLSSPLHF	TGTGCCAGCAGCTTTGAGGGTCTCTCTTCACCCCTCCACTTT
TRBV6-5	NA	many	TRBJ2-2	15	CASSWGRGDTGELFF	TGTGCCAGCAGTTGGGGCAGGGGTGACACCGGGGAGCTGTTTTTT
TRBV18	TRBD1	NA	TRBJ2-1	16	CASSTRQGQTYNEQFF	TGTGCCAGCTCAACAAGACAGGGGCAAACTTACAATGAGCAGTTCTTC
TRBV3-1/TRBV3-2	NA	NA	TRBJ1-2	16	CASSLTDRPREGGYTF	TGTGCCAGCAGCCTTACCGACAGGCCCCGTGAGGGTGGCTACACCTTC
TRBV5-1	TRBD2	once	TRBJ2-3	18	CASSRAYTTSGGTDTQYF	TGCGCCAGCAGCCGCGCGTATACGACTAGCGGGGGAACAGATACGCAGTATTTT
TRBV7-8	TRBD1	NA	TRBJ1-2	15	CASSLGQGMYYGYTF	TGTGCCAGCAGCCTCGGACAGGGCATGTACTATGGCTACACCTTC